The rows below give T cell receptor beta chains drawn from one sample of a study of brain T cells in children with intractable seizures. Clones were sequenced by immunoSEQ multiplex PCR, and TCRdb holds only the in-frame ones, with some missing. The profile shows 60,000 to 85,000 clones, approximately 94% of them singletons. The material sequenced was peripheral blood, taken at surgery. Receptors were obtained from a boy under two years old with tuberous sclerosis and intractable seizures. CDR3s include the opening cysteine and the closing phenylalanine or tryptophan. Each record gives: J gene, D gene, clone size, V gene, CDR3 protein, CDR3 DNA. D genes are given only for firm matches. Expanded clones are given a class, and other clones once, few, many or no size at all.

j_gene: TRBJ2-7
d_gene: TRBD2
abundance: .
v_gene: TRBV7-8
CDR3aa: CASSLPLAGRSYEQYF
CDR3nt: TGTGCCAGCAGCTTACCCCTAGCGGGAAGGTCCTACGAGCAGTACTTC

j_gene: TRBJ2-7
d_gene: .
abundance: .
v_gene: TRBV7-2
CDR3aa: CASSLGLVREQYF
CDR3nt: TGTGCCAGCAGCTTAGGTTTAGTAAGGGAGCAGTACTTC

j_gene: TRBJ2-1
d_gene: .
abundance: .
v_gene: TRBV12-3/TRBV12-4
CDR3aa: CASSQGRYNEQFF
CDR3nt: TGTGCCAGCAGTCAGGGGCGCTACAATGAGCAGTTCTTC

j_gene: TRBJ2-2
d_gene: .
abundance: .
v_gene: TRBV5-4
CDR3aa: CASSLGMGGELFF
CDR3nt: TGTGCCAGCAGCTTGGGAATGGGCGGGGAGCTGTTTTTT

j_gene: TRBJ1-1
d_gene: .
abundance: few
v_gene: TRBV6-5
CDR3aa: CASSYSGRSEAFF
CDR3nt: TGTGCCAGCAGTTACTCAGGGCGTTCTGAAGCTTTCTTT

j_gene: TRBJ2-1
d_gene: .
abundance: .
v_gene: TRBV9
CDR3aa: CASSVDLGEQFF
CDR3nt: TGTGCCAGCAGCGTAGATCTAGGAGAGCAGTTCTTC

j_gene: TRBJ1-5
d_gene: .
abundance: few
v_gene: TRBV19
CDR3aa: CASMVGFKGSNQPQHF
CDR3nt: TGTGCCAGTATGGTTGGATTTAAAGGAAGCAATCAGCCCCAGCATTTT

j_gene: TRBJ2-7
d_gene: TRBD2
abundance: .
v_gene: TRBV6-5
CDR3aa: CASRQAGGVGYEQYF
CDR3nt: TGTGCCAGCAGACAAGCCGGGGGGGTGGGCTACGAGCAGTACTTC

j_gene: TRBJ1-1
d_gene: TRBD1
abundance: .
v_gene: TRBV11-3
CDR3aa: CASSLEGQGNTEAFF
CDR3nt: TGTGCCAGCAGCTTAGAGGGACAGGGTAACACTGAAGCTTTCTTT

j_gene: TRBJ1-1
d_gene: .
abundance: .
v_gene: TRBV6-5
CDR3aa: CASRDGEGTEAFF
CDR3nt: TGTGCCAGCCGGGATGGGGAGGGCACTGAAGCTTTCTTT

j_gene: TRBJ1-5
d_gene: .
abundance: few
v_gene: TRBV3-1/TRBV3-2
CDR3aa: CASSQTNSNQPQHF
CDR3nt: TGTGCCAGCAGCCAGACAAATAGCAATCAGCCCCAGCATTTT

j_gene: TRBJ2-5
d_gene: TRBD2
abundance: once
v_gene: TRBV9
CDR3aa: CASSSGGGAGETQYF
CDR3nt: TGTGCCAGCAGCTCTGGCGGGGGGGCCGGAGAGACCCAGTACTTC

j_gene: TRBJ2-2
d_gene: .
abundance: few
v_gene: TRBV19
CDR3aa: CASYSGLLRTGELFF
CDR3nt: TGTGCCAGTTATTCGGGACTCCTCAGGACCGGGGAGCTGTTTTTT